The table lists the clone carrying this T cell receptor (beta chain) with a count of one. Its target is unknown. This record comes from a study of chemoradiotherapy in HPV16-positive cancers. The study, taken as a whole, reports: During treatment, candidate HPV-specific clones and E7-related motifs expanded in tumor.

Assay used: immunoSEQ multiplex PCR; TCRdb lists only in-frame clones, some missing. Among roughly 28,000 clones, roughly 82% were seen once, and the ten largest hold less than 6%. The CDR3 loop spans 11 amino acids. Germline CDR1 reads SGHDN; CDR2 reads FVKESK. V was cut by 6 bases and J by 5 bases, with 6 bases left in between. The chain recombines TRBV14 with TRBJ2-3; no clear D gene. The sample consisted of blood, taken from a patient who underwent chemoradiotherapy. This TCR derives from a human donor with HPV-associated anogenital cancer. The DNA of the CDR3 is TGTGCCAGCAGTCCGGGAGATACGCAGTATTTT. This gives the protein CASSPGDTQYF.